The entry below gives a single T cell receptor beta chain sequence along with its context. Its antigen is unidentified. This sample was taken from a study of monozygotic twins with inflammatory bowel disease. Study-wide results and caveats: Perhaps reflecting limited power, concordant and discordant twins did not differ in repertoire similarity. No distinction between different T cell subtypes was possible. For IBD patients, clonotypes shared with others were fewer than for healthy twins, especially with disease activity.

Germline V gene lookup returns CDR1 MNHNS and CDR2 SASEGT. The CDR3 is 16 amino acids. Eight separate reactions for every sample produced the cDNA. TCRdb reanalyzed the 5' RACE reads and collapses them to one entry per CDR3 protein, without DNA. The table lists over 200,000 distinct CDR3 sequences. The chain carries TRBV6-1 and TRBJ2-7; the TCRdb D gene call, TRBD1, has no DNA to confirm it. The specimen was blood. This receptor was taken from a human donor with ulcerative colitis or Crohn's disease, or a healthy co-twin of an affected twin (not recorded which). CDR3: CASSLKRQGASYEQYF.